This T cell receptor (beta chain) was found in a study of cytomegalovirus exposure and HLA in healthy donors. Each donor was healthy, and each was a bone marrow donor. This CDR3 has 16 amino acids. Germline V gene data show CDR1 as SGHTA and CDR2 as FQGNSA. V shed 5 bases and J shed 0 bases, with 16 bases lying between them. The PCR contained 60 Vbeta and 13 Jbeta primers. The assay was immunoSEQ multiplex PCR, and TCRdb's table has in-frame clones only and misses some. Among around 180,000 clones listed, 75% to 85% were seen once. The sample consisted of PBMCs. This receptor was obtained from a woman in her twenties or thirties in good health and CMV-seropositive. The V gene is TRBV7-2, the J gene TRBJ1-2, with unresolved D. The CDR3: CASSTNGRGANYGYTF. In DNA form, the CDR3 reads TGTGCCAGCAGCACCAACGGACGGGGAGCTAACTATGGCTACACCTTC.